There are a few counts of the clone carrying this T cell receptor (beta chain). These data belong to a study of human T cells and chemical hapten exposure. Via MiXCR, TCRdb re-called the RACE reads, giving one row per CDR3 protein. Seen here are 95,000 or so distinct CDR3 sequences, roughly 10% observed once, and the top ten hold roughly 2.2%. The time point was: patch test 1, 2 weeks after DPC sensitization. As for treatment: therapeutic diphenylcyclopropenone sensitization with weekly scalp DPC. The receptor was isolated from a man aged 40-55 years with alopecia areata. Some clones in this sample may be carry-over from other donors' samples. Sequencing used whole blood, obtained in connection with sensitization to the hapten diphenylcyclopropenone (DPC).

CDR3 residues: CASSFMSGGGTDTQYF. In DNA form, the CDR3 reads TGTGCCAGCAGCTTTATGTCGGGAGGGGGGACAGATACGCAGTATTTT. The chain employs TRBV7-2 and TRBJ2-3, with 8 bases aligning to TRBD2. The CDR3 runs to 16 residues. The V and J ends lost 3 bases and 3 bases, in that order; junction bases with no gene match: 8. Germline-derived CDR1 and CDR2 are SGHTA and FQGNSA.